This T cell receptor (beta chain) is drawn from a study of blood T cell repertoires in COVID-19. Turning to the study itself: From the United States, Italy and Spain came samples of acute and convalescent COVID-19.

The CDR3 consists of 17 residues. V dropped 0 bases and J dropped 2 bases, with 15 bases sitting between them. Germline assignment: CDR1 SGDLS and CDR2 YYNGEE. This clone was picked up a small number of times. Sequencing used immunoSEQ multiplex PCR; TCRdb keeps in-frame clones, though not all of them. The sample holds 200,000 to 250,000 clones, approximately 80% seen once. The source material was peripheral blood. This TCR came from a human donor in a cohort sampled during active COVID-19. This chain joins TRBV9 and TRBJ1-5, with a possible D match to TRBD1 (6 bases). CDR3 sequence (DNA): TGTGCCAGCAGCGTAGGAGGCAGGGGCTGGTGCAATCAGCCCCAGCATTTT. This translates into CASSVGGRGWCNQPQHF.